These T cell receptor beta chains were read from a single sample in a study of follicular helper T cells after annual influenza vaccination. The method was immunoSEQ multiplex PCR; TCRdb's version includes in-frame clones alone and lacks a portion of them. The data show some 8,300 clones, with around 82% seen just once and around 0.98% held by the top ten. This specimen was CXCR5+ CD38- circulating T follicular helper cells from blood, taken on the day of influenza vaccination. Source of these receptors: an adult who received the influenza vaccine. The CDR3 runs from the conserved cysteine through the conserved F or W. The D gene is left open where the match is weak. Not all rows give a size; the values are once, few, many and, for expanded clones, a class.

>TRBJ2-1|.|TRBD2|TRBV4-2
CASSQDHLAGGNEQFF
TGTGCCAGCAGCCAAGATCACCTAGCGGGGGGGAATGAGCAGTTCTTC
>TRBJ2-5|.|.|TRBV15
CATSRAPQETQYF
TGTGCCACCAGCAGAGCCCCTCAAGAGACCCAGTACTTC
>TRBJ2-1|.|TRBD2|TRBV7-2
CASSAPAGAYSYNEQFF
TGTGCCAGCAGTGCCCCAGCGGGGGCCTATTCCTACAATGAGCAGTTCTTC
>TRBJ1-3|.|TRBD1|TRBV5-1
CASSPWTGSGNTIYF
TGCGCCAGCAGCCCCTGGACAGGGTCTGGAAACACCATATATTTT
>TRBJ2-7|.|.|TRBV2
CASSVGGAGGSYEQYF
TGTGCCAGCAGTGTCGGGGGGGCAGGGGGCTCCTACGAGCAGTACTTC
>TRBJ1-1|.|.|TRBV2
CAARGQNTEAFF
TGTGCCGCCAGGGGTCAGAACACTGAAGCTTTCTTT
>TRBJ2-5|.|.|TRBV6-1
CASSEVSVQETQYF
TGTGCCAGCAGTGAAGTTAGCGTACAAGAGACCCAGTACTTC
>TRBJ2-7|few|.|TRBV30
CAWRPGVLAYEQYF
TGTGCCTGGAGGCCAGGGGTTCTGGCTTACGAGCAGTACTTC
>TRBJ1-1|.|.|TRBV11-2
CASSYLGQGYTEAFF
TGTGCCAGCAGCTACCTGGGGCAGGGGTACACTGAAGCTTTCTTT
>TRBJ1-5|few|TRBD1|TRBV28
CASSSSGGYSNQPQHF
TGTGCCAGCAGCTCCTCAGGGGGATATAGCAATCAGCCCCAGCATTTT
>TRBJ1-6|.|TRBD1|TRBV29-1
CSVATGTGPSPLHF
TGCAGCGTGGCCACCGGGACAGGGCCATCACCCCTCCACTTT
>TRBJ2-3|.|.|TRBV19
CASKTKTSTDTQYF
TGTGCCAGTAAAACTAAAACTAGCACAGATACGCAGTATTTT
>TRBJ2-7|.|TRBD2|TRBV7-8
CASSYERGSSYEQYF
TGTGCCAGCAGCTATGAGCGGGGGAGCTCCTACGAGCAGTACTTC
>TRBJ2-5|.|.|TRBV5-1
CASSLSGEETQYF
TGCGCCAGCAGCTTGTCTGGGGAGGAGACCCAGTACTTC
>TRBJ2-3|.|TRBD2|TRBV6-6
CASMSGASDTQYF
TGTGCCAGTATGAGCGGGGCGTCAGATACGCAGTATTTT
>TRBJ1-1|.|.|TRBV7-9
CASSSQGYTEAFF
TGTGCCAGCAGCTCCCAGGGCTACACTGAAGCTTTCTTT
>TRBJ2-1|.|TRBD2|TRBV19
CASSNLAGGRNEQFF
TGTGCCAGTAGTAACTTAGCGGGGGGGAGGAATGAGCAGTTCTTC
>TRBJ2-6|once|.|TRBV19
CASIRGGTGANVLTF
TGTGCCAGTATTCGAGGAGGGACTGGGGCCAACGTCCTGACTTTC
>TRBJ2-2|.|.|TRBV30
CAWSPKWRQNTGELFF
TGTGCCTGGAGCCCTAAATGGCGGCAAAACACCGGGGAGCTGTTTTTT
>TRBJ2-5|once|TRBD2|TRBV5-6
CASSLISVLRGEETQYF
TGTGCCAGCAGCTTGATTTCGGTCTTGCGGGGGGAGGAGACCCAGTACTTC
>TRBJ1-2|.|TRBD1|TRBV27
CASSKQGAWGYTF
TGTGCCAGCAGTAAACAGGGGGCTTGGGGCTACACCTTC
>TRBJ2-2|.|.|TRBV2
CASSEGLNTGELFF
TGTGCCAGCAGTGAAGGCCTGAACACCGGGGAGCTGTTTTTT
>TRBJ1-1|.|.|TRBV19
CASSTGRGGTEAFF
TGTGCCAGTAGTACAGGACGGGGGGGCACTGAAGCTTTCTTT
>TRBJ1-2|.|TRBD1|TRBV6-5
CASSSLDRVHGYTF
TGTGCCAGCAGTTCCCTGGACAGGGTACATGGCTACACCTTC